This is a list of T cell receptor beta chains from one sample in a study of blood T cell repertoires in COVID-19. Method: immunoSEQ multiplex PCR; TCRdb's copy keeps in-frame clones and lacks some. The sample gives approximately 200,000 clones, around 81% of which show up once; more than 2% is in the top ten. The sequenced sample consisted of peripheral blood. These receptor sequences come from an older woman with acute or convalescent COVID-19. The CDR3 runs from the conserved cysteine through the conserved F or W. A D gene is named only where the DNA matches it firmly. The size of a clone is reported for some rows only, either as once, few or many, or as a class for expanded clones.

D: .
size: .
J: TRBJ1-5
V: TRBV12-3/TRBV12-4
DNA: TGTGCCAGCAGCCCTACTAATCAGCCCCAGCATTTT
CDR3: CASSPTNQPQHF

D: .
size: .
J: TRBJ1-1
V: TRBV9
DNA: TGTGCCAGCAGCGTAGGAGGGCGGTTTGGAGAAGCTTTCTTT
CDR3: CASSVGGRFGEAFF

D: .
size: .
J: TRBJ1-1
V: TRBV5-4
DNA: TGTGCCAGCAGCTTGGGAAGCCCAACCCTGAACACTGAAGCTTTCTTT
CDR3: CASSLGSPTLNTEAFF

D: TRBD1
size: once
J: TRBJ1-1
V: TRBV28
DNA: TGTGCCAGCAGACTTCCGGGACAGGGGTCGACTGAAGCTTTCTTT
CDR3: CASRLPGQGSTEAFF

D: TRBD2
size: .
J: TRBJ2-1
V: TRBV5-1
DNA: TGCGCCCGCAGCTTGGCGGGGCGGGGGGGCCACAATGAGCAGTTCTTC
CDR3: CARSLAGRGGHNEQFF

D: .
size: few
J: TRBJ1-2
V: TRBV6-5
DNA: TGTGCCAGCAGTTACGCGCCCATCTATGGCTACACCTTC
CDR3: CASSYAPIYGYTF

D: .
size: .
J: TRBJ2-1
V: TRBV20-1
DNA: TGCAGTGCGAGTTATCAGGGCCGCTTAGACAGTGAGCAGTTCTTC
CDR3: CSASYQGRLDSEQFF

D: .
size: .
J: TRBJ2-7
V: TRBV7-8
DNA: TGTGCCAGCAGCTTAGCGCACGACAGATACTACGAGCAGTACTTC
CDR3: CASSLAHDRYYEQYF

D: .
size: .
J: TRBJ1-2
V: TRBV7-9
DNA: TGTGCCAGCAGCGCCTCTCCCGGGACACCGACTAACTATGGCTACACCTTC
CDR3: CASSASPGTPTNYGYTF

D: .
size: .
J: TRBJ2-7
V: TRBV30
DNA: TGTGCCTGGAGTGCGGGCGGTGACAGGCAGTACTTC
CDR3: CAWSAGGDRQYF

D: .
size: .
J: TRBJ1-3
V: TRBV5-1
DNA: TGCGCCAGCAGCCCAACTGGTAACTCTGGAAACACCATATATTTT
CDR3: CASSPTGNSGNTIYF

D: TRBD1
size: .
J: TRBJ1-1
V: TRBV2
DNA: TGTGCCAGCAGTCCCCCGGACAGGCCTGAAGCTTTCTTT
CDR3: CASSPPDRPEAFF

D: TRBD1
size: .
J: TRBJ1-5
V: TRBV27
DNA: TGTGCCAGCAGTTTTCTTGGCGGACAGGGTCATCAGCCCCAGCATTTT
CDR3: CASSFLGGQGHQPQHF

D: TRBD1
size: .
J: TRBJ1-1
V: TRBV3-1/TRBV3-2
DNA: TGTGCCAGCAGCCAAGTACAGGGGCCCGGCACTGAAGCTTTCTTT
CDR3: CASSQVQGPGTEAFF

D: TRBD1
size: .
J: TRBJ1-6
V: TRBV6-5
DNA: TGTGCCAGCAGGGACAGGGAGTCCTATAATTCACCCCTCCACTTT
CDR3: CASRDRESYNSPLHF

D: TRBD2
size: .
J: TRBJ2-7
V: TRBV5-4
DNA: TGTGCCAGCAGCCCATCTGGCGGGGGTCCCTACGAGCAGTACTTC
CDR3: CASSPSGGGPYEQYF

D: .
size: .
J: TRBJ2-3
V: TRBV5-1
DNA: TGCGCCAGCAGCTTCTGGCGGCCCACAGATACGCAGTATTTT
CDR3: CASSFWRPTDTQYF

D: .
size: .
J: TRBJ1-5
V: TRBV5-5
DNA: TGTGCCAGCAGCTTGGTGAGTAGCAATCAGCCCCAGCATTTT
CDR3: CASSLVSSNQPQHF

D: TRBD1
size: few
J: TRBJ1-3
V: TRBV11-3
DNA: TGTGCCAGCAGCTGCCAGACCCCCGGGACAGCCTTCTTCTCTGGAAACACCATATATTTT
CDR3: CASSCQTPGTAFFSGNTIYF

D: TRBD1
size: .
J: TRBJ1-1
V: TRBV2
DNA: TGTGCCAGCAGTGGACAGGGGGGACTTGAAGCTTTCTTT
CDR3: CASSGQGGLEAFF

D: .
size: .
J: TRBJ2-7
V: TRBV11-3
DNA: TGTGCCAGCAGCTTAGGCGACAAGGCCAGCGAGCAGTACTTC
CDR3: CASSLGDKASEQYF

D: TRBD2
size: .
J: TRBJ2-3
V: TRBV6-2/TRBV6-3
DNA: TGTGCCAGCAGTTACTCGGGTCAAGGTTGGCGGGGGGGCCTAGATACGCAGTATTTT
CDR3: CASSYSGQGWRGGLDTQYF

D: TRBD1
size: .
J: TRBJ1-2
V: TRBV19
DNA: TGTGCCAGCGCAAGGGACAGGGTGGACTATGGCTACACCTTC
CDR3: CASARDRVDYGYTF

D: TRBD1
size: .
J: TRBJ1-1
V: TRBV7-2
DNA: TGTGCCAGCAGACGCCCGCGGACAGGCGGGAACACTGAAGCTTTCTTT
CDR3: CASRRPRTGGNTEAFF

D: TRBD2
size: .
J: TRBJ2-3
V: TRBV6-1
DNA: TGTGCCAGCTCGAGCGGGGGGGATGGCACAGATACGCAGTATTTT
CDR3: CASSSGGDGTDTQYF

D: TRBD1
size: once
J: TRBJ2-7
V: TRBV19
DNA: TGTGCCAGTAGTATAAGGAGACAGGGTGCGAACGAGCAGTACTTC
CDR3: CASSIRRQGANEQYF

D: TRBD2
size: once
J: TRBJ2-3
V: TRBV5-1
DNA: TGCGCCAGCAGCTTGTCGGGACTAGAGACGATCACAGATACGCAGTATTTT
CDR3: CASSLSGLETITDTQYF

D: .
size: .
J: TRBJ1-4
V: TRBV30
DNA: TGTGCCTTCGATGCCCCGGAGGGAAAACTGTTTTTT
CDR3: CAFDAPEGKLFF

D: .
size: few
J: TRBJ1-2
V: TRBV29-1
DNA: TGCAGCGTTGAAGATCTGGCAGGGACATCGTATGGCTACACCTTC
CDR3: CSVEDLAGTSYGYTF

D: TRBD1
size: .
J: TRBJ1-1
V: TRBV6-1
DNA: TGTGCCAGCAGGTACAGGGGAATGAACACTGAAGCTTTCTTT
CDR3: CASRYRGMNTEAFF

D: .
size: .
J: TRBJ2-7
V: TRBV2
DNA: TGTGCCAGCAATGGACTAAGCCAATACGAGCAGTACTTC
CDR3: CASNGLSQYEQYF

D: .
size: .
J: TRBJ2-7
V: TRBV7-9
DNA: TGTGCCAGCAGCTTAATACCGACTAGCTCCTACGAGCAGTACTTC
CDR3: CASSLIPTSSYEQYF

D: .
size: .
J: TRBJ2-1
V: TRBV5-1
DNA: TGCGCCAGCAGCTTAGGGGCGGGGGCGACGTCGGATGAGCAGTTCTTC
CDR3: CASSLGAGATSDEQFF

D: TRBD1
size: .
J: TRBJ1-6
V: TRBV9
DNA: TGTGCCAGCAGCGTAGAAAACAGGGGCTCACCCCTCCACTTT
CDR3: CASSVENRGSPLHF

D: TRBD1
size: .
J: TRBJ1-6
V: TRBV5-1
DNA: TGCGCCAGCAGCTCCGGGACAGGGGGCGCGTTAAATTCACCCCTCCACTTT
CDR3: CASSSGTGGALNSPLHF

D: .
size: .
J: TRBJ1-1
V: TRBV5-6
DNA: TGTGCCAGCAGCCCCTTTAATCGTCGGGAGATAAACACTGAAGCTTTCTTT
CDR3: CASSPFNRREINTEAFF

D: TRBD1
size: .
J: TRBJ2-2
V: TRBV18
DNA: TGTGCCAGCTCACCCCCGGACAGGGCTAACACCGGGGAGCTGTTTTTT
CDR3: CASSPPDRANTGELFF

D: .
size: .
J: TRBJ2-7
V: TRBV3-1/TRBV3-2
DNA: TGTGCCAGCAGCCCGAACACCTACGAGCAGTACTTC
CDR3: CASSPNTYEQYF

D: .
size: .
J: TRBJ1-4
V: TRBV5-1
DNA: TGCGCCAGCAGCTTGGGAGATCTTAATGAAAAACTGTTTTTT
CDR3: CASSLGDLNEKLFF

D: TRBD1
size: once
J: TRBJ2-4
V: TRBV2
DNA: TGTGCCAGCTCCCGGGACAGGGAAGACATTCAGTACTTC
CDR3: CASSRDREDIQYF

D: TRBD1
size: once
J: TRBJ1-4
V: TRBV5-4
DNA: TGTGCCAGCAGCTTGGGGGCAGGGGGCACGACTAATGAAAAACTGTTTTTT
CDR3: CASSLGAGGTTNEKLFF

D: .
size: few
J: TRBJ1-1
V: TRBV13
DNA: TGTGCCAGCAGCTTAGGACGGGGTGAAGCTTTCTTT
CDR3: CASSLGRGEAFF

D: TRBD2
size: .
J: TRBJ2-7
V: TRBV28
DNA: TGTGCCAGCAGTCGAATAAGCGGGGGGGCCGGCGAGCAGTACTTC
CDR3: CASSRISGGAGEQYF

D: TRBD1
size: .
J: TRBJ2-7
V: TRBV6-6
DNA: TGTGCCAGCAGTCCCTCGGTCCCTCAACAGGGGCGGGAGCAGTACTTC
CDR3: CASSPSVPQQGREQYF

D: TRBD1
size: few
J: TRBJ2-7
V: TRBV7-8
DNA: TGTGCCAGCAGCTCACCTAGGACAGGAGTGACCTACGAGCAGTACTTC
CDR3: CASSSPRTGVTYEQYF

D: .
size: once
J: TRBJ2-4
V: TRBV7-2
DNA: .
CDR3: CASSLAFQVSKNIQYF

D: .
size: .
J: TRBJ1-6
V: TRBV7-8
DNA: TGTGCCAGCAGCCCCCTGGCAGGGGTCGATTCACCCCTCCACTTT
CDR3: CASSPLAGVDSPLHF

D: .
size: .
J: TRBJ2-1
V: TRBV19
DNA: TGTGCCAGTAGTATCGTAAACAATGAGCAGTTCTTC
CDR3: CASSIVNNEQFF

D: TRBD2
size: .
J: TRBJ2-3
V: TRBV5-1
DNA: TGCGCCAGCAGCTTGGAGTTCCTAGCGGGGTGGGCAGATACGCAGTATTTT
CDR3: CASSLEFLAGWADTQYF

D: TRBD2
size: .
J: TRBJ2-3
V: TRBV11-2
DNA: TGTGCCAGCAGCATAAGCGGGGGGGCCTCAGATACGCAGTATTTT
CDR3: CASSISGGASDTQYF

D: TRBD1
size: .
J: TRBJ1-5
V: TRBV23-1
DNA: TGCGCCAGCAGTCACAGGGGGCTAGGCAATCAGCCCCAGCATTTT
CDR3: CASSHRGLGNQPQHF

D: TRBD2
size: .
J: TRBJ2-1
V: TRBV18
DNA: TGTGCCAGCTCACCGACTAGCGGAGGCTCCTACAATGAGCAGTTCTTC
CDR3: CASSPTSGGSYNEQFF

D: .
size: few
J: TRBJ1-6
V: TRBV9
DNA: TGTGCCAGCAGCGTAGGCGGGGGGTTAAATTCACCCCTCCACTTT
CDR3: CASSVGGGLNSPLHF

D: TRBD2
size: few
J: TRBJ2-1
V: TRBV11-2
DNA: TGTGCCAGCAGTTTAGCGGGGGGGACCAATGAGCAGTTCTTC
CDR3: CASSLAGGTNEQFF

D: .
size: .
J: TRBJ2-3
V: TRBV5-5
DNA: TGTGCCAGCAGCTTGATAGAATCGGGTACGCAGTATTTT
CDR3: CASSLIESGTQYF

D: TRBD1
size: .
J: TRBJ1-2
V: TRBV4-2
DNA: TGTGCCAGCAGCCAGGACAGGGTCTATGGCTACACCTTC
CDR3: CASSQDRVYGYTF